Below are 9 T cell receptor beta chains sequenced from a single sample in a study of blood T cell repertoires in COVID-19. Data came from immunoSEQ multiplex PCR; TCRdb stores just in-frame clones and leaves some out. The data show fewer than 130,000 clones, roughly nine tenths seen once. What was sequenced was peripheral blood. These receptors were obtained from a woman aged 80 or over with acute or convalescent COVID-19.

CDR3 nucleotide sequence: TGTGCCAGCAGCCCCGGCTACGAGCAGTACTTC. Residues: CASSPGYEQYF. The V call is TRBV7-9, the J call TRBJ2-7, with D unclear. The CDR3 spans 11 residues. The germline V gene has CDR1 SEHNR and CDR2 FQNEAQ (reference sequence). V was shortened by 5 bases and J by 3 bases, with 5 bases between the two germline ends.

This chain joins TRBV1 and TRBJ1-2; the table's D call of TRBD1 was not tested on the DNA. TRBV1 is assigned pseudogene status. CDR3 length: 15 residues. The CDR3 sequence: CTSTIGGTGNYGYTF. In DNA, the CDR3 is TGCACCAGCACGATAGGGGGGACAGGTAACTATGGCTACACCTTC.

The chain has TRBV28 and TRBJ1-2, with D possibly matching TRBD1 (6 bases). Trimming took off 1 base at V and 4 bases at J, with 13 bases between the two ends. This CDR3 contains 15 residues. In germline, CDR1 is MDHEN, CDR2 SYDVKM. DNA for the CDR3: TGTGCCAGCAGTTTATCGTCCGGACAGTTCTATGGCTACACCTTC. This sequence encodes CASSLSSGQFYGYTF.

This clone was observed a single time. CDR3 bases: TGTGCCAGCAGTTTCCTCCGGGACAGGGGAATCTATGGCTACACCTTC. Translated, it gives CASSFLRDRGIYGYTF. V usage is TRBV6-5 and J usage is TRBJ1-2; 10 bases are a match to TRBD1. The CDR3 runs 16 residues. V trimming: 4 bases; J trimming: 4 bases; junction bases outside the gene matches: 9. Germline CDR1 is MNHEY and CDR2 is SVGAGI.

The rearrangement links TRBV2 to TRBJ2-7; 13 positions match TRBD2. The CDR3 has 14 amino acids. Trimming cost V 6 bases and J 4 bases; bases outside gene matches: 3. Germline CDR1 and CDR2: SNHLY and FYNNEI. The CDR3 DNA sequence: TGTGCCAGCAGCACGGGACTAGCGGGGTACGAGCAGTACTTC. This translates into CASSTGLAGYEQYF.

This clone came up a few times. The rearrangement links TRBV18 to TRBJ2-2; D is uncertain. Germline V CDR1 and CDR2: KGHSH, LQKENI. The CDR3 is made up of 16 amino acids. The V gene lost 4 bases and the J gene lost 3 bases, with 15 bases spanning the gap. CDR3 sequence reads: CASSLFSGADTGELFF. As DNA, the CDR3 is TGTGCCAGCTCACTTTTTTCGGGTGCGGACACCGGGGAGCTGTTTTTT. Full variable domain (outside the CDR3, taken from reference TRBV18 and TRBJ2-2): NAGVMQNPRHLVRRRGQEARLRCSPMKGHSHVYWYRQLPEEGLKFMVYLQKENIIDESGMPKERFSAEFPKEGPSILRIQQVVRGDSAAYFCASSLFSGADTGELFFGEGSRLTVL.

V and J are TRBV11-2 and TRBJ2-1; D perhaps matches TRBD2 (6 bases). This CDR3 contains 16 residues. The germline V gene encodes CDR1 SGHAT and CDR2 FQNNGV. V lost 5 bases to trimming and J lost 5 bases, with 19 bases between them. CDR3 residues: CASSHGRTNIHNEQFF. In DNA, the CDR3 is TGTGCCAGCAGCCACGGACGGACTAACATCCACAATGAGCAGTTCTTC.

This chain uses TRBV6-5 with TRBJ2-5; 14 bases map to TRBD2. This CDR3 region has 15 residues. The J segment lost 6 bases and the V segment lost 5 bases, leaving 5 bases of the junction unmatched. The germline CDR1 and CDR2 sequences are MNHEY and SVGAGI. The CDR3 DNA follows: TGTGCCAGCAGTCGGACTAGCGGGGGGTTTAAGACCCAGTACTTC. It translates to CASSRTSGGFKTQYF.

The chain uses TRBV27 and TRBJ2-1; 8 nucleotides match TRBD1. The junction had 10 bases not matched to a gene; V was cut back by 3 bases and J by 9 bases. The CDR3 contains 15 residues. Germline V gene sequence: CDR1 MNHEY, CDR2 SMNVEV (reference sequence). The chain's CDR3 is CASSFSRDRTFEQFF. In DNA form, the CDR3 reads TGTGCCAGCAGTTTTTCCCGGGACAGGACATTTGAGCAGTTCTTC.